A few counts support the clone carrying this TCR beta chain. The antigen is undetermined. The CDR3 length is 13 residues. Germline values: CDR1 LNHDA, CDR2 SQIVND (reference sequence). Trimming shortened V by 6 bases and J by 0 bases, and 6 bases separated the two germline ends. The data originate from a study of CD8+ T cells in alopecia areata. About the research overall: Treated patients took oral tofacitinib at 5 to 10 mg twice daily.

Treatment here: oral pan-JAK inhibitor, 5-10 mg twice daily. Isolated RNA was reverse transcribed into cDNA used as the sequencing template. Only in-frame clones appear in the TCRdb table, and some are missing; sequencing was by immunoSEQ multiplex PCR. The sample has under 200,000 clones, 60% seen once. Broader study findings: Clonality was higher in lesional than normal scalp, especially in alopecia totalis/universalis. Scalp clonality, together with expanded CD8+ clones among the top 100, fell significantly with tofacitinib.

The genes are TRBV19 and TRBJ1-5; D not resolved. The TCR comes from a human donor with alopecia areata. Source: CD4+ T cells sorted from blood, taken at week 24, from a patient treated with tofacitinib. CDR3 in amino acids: CASRADSNQPQHF. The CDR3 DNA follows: TGTGCCAGTAGGGCGGATAGCAATCAGCCCCAGCATTTT.